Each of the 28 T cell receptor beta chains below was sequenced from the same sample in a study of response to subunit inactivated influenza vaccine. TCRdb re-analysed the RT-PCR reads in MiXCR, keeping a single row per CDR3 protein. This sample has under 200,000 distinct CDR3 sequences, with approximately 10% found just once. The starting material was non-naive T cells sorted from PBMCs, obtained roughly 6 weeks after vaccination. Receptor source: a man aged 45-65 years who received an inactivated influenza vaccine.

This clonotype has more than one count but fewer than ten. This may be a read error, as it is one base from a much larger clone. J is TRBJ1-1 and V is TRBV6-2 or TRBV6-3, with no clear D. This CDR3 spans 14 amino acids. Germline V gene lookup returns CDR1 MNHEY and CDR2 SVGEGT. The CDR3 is CASSKTEMNTEVFF. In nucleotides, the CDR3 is TGTGCCAGCAGTAAAACAGAGATGAACACTGAAGTTTTCTTT.

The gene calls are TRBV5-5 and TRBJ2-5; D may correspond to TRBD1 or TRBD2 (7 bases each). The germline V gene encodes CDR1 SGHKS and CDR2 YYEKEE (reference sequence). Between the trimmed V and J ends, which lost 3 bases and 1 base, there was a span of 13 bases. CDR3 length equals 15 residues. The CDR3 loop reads CASSWSGTVQETQYF. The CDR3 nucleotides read TGTGCCAGCAGCTGGAGCGGGACAGTCCAAGAGACCCAGTACTTC.

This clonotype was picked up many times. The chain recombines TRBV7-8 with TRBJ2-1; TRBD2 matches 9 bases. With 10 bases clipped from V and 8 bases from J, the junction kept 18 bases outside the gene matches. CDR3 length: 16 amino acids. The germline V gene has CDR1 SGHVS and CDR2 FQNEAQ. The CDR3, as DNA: TGTGCCATCGCCTGGGTCGGACTAGCGAATCATGATGAGCAGTTCTTC. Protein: CAIAWVGLANHDEQFF. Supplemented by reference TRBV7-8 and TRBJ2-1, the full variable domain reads GAGVSQSPRYKVAKRGQDVALRCDPISGHVSLFWYQQALGQGPEFLTYFQNEAQLDKSGLPSDRFFAERPEGSVSTLKIQRTQQEDSAVYLCAIAWVGLANHDEQFFGPGTRLTVL.

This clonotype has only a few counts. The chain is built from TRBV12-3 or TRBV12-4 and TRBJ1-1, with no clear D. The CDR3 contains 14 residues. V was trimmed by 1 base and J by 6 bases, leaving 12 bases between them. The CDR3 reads CASSLGWGSAEAFF. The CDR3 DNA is TGTGCCAGCAGTTTAGGCTGGGGTTCTGCTGAAGCTTTCTTT.

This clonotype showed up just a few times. The CDR3 DNA reads as TGTGCCAGCAGTGTAGATCTACAAGACACCGGGGAGCTGTTTTTT. Amino acid sequence: CASSVDLQDTGELFF. The V and J genes are TRBV6-1 and TRBJ2-2; D call uncertain. The V gene's germline CDR1 is MNHNS and CDR2 SASEGT. The CDR3 sequence is 15 residues long. The V gene lost 4 bases and the J gene lost 3 bases, with 12 bases spanning the gap.

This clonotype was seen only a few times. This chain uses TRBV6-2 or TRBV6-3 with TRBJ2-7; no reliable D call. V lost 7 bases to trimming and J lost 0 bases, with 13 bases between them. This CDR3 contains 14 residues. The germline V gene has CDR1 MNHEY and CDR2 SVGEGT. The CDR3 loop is CASIKDLNSYEQYF. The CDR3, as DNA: TGTGCCAGCATCAAAGACTTGAACTCCTACGAGCAGTACTTC.

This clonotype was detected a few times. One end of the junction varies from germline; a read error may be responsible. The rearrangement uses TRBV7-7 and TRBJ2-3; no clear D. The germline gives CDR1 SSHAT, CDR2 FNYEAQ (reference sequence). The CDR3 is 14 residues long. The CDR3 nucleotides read TGTGCTAGCAGCTTAGGTCCGAACACAGATACGCAGTATTTT. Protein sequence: CASSLGPNTDTQYF.

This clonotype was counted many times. CDR3 DNA sequence: TGTGCCAGCAGTCCCCGGACAGGGGGGGTTCGCGGCTACACCTTC. Its translation is CASSPRTGGVRGYTF. This chain links TRBV28 with TRBJ1-2; 10 nucleotides agree with TRBD1. This CDR3 region has 15 residues. CDR1 and CDR2 (germline): MDHEN, SYDVKM. Losses at the gene ends were 5 bases for V and 8 bases for J; bases not matched to a gene: 11.

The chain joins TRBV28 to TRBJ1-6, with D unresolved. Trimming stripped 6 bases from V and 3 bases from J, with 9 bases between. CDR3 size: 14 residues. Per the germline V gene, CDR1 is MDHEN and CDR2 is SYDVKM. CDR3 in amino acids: CASSKASYNSPLHF. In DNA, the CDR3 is TGTGCCAGCAGCAAGGCAAGCTATAATTCACCCCTCCACTTT.

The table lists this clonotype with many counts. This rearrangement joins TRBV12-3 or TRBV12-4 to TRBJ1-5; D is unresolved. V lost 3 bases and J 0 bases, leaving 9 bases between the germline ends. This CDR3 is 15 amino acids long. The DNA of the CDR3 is TGTGCCAGCAGTTTTCAGTGGGGTAGCAATCAGCCCCAGCATTTT. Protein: CASSFQWGSNQPQHF.

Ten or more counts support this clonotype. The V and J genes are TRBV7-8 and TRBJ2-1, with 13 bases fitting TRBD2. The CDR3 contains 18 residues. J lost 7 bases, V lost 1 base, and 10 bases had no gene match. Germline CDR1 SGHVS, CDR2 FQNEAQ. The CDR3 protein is CASSLVPGTSGMLNEQFF. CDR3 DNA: TGTGCCAGCAGCTTAGTTCCCGGGACTAGCGGGATGTTGAATGAGCAGTTCTTC.

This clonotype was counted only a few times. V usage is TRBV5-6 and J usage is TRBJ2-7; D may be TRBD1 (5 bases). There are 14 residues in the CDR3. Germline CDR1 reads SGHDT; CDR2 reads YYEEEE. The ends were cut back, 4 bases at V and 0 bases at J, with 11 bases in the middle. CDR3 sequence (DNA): TGTGCCAGCAGCGGCCCAGGGAACTCCTACGAGCAGTACTTC. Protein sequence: CASSGPGNSYEQYF. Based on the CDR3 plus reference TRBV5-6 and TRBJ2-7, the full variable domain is DAGVTQSPTHLIKTRGQQVTLRCSPKSGHDTVSWYQQALGQGPQFIFQYYEEEERQRGNFPDRFSGHQFPNYSSELNVNALLLGDSALYLCASSGPGNSYEQYFGPGTRLTVT.

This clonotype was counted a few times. CDR3 nucleotide sequence: TGCAGTGCTAGTCTCGGGGTACAAGAGACCCAGTACTTC. Amino acids: CSASLGVQETQYF. The rearrangement links TRBV20-1 to TRBJ2-5; D possibly corresponds to TRBD2 (5 bases). V was cut by 3 bases and J by 2 bases, with 10 bases left in between. Looked up from germline, CDR1 is DFQATT and CDR2 is SNEGSKA (reference sequence). This CDR3 comprises 13 residues.

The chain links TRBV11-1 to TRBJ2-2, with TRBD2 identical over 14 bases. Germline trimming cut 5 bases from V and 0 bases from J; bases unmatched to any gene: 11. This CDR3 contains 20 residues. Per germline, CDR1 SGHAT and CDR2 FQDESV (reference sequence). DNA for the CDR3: TGTGCCAGCAGCAGACCAGGAGGGACTAGCGGGAGAGCGAACACCGGGGAGCTGTTTTTT. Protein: CASSRPGGTSGRANTGELFF.

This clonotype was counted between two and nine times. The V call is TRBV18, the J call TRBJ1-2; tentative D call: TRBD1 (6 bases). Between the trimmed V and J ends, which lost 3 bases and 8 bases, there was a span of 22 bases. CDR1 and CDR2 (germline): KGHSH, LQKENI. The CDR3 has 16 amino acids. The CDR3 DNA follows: TGTGCCAGCTCACCTTGGGACAAGGGCAGCCAGGAGGGCTACACCTTC. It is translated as CASSPWDKGSQEGYTF.

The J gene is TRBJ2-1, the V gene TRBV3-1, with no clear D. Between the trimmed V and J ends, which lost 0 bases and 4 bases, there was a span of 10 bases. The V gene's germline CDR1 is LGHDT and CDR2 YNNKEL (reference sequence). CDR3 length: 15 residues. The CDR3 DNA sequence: TGTGCCAGCAGCCAAGACTCCGAACAGTACAATGAGCAGTTCTTC. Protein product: CASSQDSEQYNEQFF.

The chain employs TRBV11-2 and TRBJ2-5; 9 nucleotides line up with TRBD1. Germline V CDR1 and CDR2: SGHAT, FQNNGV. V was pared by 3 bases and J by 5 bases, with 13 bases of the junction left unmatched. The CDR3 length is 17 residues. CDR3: CASSLWAGTGPGETQYF. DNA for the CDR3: TGTGCCAGCAGCTTGTGGGCCGGGACAGGGCCGGGGGAGACCCAGTACTTC.

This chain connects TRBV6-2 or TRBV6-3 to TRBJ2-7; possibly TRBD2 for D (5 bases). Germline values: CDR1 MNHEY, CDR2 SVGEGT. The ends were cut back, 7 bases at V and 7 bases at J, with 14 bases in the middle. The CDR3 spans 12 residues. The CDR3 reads CASTSSGLEQYF. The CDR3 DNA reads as TGTGCCAGCACCTCCAGCGGATTGGAGCAGTACTTC.

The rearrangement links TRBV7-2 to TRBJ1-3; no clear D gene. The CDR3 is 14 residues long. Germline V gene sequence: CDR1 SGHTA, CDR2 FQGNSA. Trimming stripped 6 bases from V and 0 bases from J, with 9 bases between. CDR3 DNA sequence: TGTGCCAGCAGTGAGACGATCTCTGGAAACACCATATATTTT. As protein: CASSETISGNTIYF.

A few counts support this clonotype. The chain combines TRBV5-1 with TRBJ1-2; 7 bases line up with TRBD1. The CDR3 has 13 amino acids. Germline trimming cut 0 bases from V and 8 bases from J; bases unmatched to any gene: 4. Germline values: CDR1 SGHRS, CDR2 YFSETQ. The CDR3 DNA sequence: TGCGCCAGCAGCTTGGAGACAGGGCACGGCTACACCTTC. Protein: CASSLETGHGYTF.

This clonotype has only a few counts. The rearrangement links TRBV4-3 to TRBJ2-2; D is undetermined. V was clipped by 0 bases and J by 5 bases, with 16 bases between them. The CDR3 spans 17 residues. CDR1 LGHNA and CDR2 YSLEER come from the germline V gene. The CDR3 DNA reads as TGCGCCAGCAGCCAAGATCCCCTCGGCAGCGTGACCGGGGAGCTGTTTTTT. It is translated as CASSQDPLGSVTGELFF.

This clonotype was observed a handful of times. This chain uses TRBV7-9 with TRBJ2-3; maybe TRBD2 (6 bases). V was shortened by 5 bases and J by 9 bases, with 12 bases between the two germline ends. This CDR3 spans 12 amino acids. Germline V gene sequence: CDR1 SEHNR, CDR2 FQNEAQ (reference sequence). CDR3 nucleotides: TGTGCCAGCAGCAAGACTAGTACGACGCAGTATTTT. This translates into CASSKTSTTQYF.

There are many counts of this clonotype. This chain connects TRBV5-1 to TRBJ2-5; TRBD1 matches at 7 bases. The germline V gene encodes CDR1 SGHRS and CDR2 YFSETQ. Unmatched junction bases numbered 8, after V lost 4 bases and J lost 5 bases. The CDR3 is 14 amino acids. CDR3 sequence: CASSATGVAETQYF. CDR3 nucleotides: TGCGCCAGCAGCGCTACAGGGGTGGCTGAGACCCAGTACTTC.

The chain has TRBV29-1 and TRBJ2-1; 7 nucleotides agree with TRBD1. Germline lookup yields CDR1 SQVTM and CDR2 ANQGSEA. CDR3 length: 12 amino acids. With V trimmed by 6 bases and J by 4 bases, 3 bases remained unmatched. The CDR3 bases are TGCAGCGTCCCGGGACAGTACAATGAGCAGTTCTTC. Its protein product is CSVPGQYNEQFF.

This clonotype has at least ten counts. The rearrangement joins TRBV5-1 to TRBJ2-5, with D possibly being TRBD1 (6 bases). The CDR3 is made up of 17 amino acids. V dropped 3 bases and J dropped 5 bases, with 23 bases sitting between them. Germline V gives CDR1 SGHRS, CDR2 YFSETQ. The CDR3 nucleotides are TGCGCCAGCAGCTCCCGCAGGGGCGATCCTGGGCTGGAGACCCAGTACTTC. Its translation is CASSSRRGDPGLETQYF.

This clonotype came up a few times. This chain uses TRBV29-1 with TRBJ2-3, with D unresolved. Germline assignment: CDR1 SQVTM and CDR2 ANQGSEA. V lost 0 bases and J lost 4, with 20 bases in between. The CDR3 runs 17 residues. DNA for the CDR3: TGCAGCGTTGAAGATCAACGGCCCCCGTGGTGGTCAGATACGCAGTATTTT. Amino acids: CSVEDQRPPWWSDTQYF.

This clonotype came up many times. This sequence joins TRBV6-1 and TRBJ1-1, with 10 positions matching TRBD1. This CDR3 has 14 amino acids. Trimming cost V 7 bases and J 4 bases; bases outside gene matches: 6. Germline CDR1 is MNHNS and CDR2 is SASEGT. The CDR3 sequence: CASTRTGGITEAFF. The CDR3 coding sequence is TGTGCCAGCACCAGGACAGGGGGGATCACTGAAGCTTTCTTT.

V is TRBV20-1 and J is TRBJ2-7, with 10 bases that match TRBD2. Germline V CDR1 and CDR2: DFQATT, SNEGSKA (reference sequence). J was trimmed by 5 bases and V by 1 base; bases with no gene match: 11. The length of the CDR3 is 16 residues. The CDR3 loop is CSARGPSGRSTNEQYF. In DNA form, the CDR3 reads TGCAGTGCTAGAGGGCCTAGCGGGAGAAGTACTAACGAGCAGTACTTC.